This T cell receptor (beta chain) is from a study of shared clonotypes between healthy human individuals. Broader study findings: Unshared clonotypes carried lower generation probabilities than those common to all four donors.

CDR1 MDHEN and CDR2 SYDVKM come from the germline V gene. The CDR3 spans 14 residues. V was cut by 5 bases and J by 0 bases, with 10 bases left in between. The assay was immunoSEQ multiplex PCR, and TCRdb's table has in-frame clones only and misses some. The table shows 2 million to 3 million clones, with roughly 93% occurring only once. This clone appeared a few times. The antigen is not known. Donors comprised healthy HIV-negative adults lacking recent acute infections or vaccinations. Adults of Caucasian background living in Nashville, Tennessee made up all donors. The sequence came from a man aged 18-30 years in good health. Some clones in this sample may be carry-over from other donors' samples. The V gene is TRBV28, the J gene TRBJ1-1; D remains ambiguous. The sequencing sample was made of naive CD4+ T cells from PBMCs. Subset denoted: CD45RA+ positively selected. The CDR3 nucleotides read TGTGCCAGCAGTCGTAGAGGACTGAACACTGAAGCTTTCTTT. Its protein product is CASSRRGLNTEAFF. The full variable domain, with the rest looked up from reference TRBV28 and TRBJ1-1, is DVKVTQSSRYLVKRTGEKVFLECVQDMDHENMFWYRQDPGLGLRLIYFSYDVKMKEKGDIPEGYSVSREKKERFSLILESASTNQTSMYLCASSRRGLNTEAFFGQGTRLTVV.